This passage covers 21 T cell receptor beta chains from one sample sequenced in a study of Graves' ophthalmopathy and Graves' hyperthyroidism. Scientists amplified the TCR beta CDR3 regions from RNA transcripts. Following a first-round RT-PCR that used HTBI primers, a second-round multiplex PCR was carried out. TCRdb itself ran the multiplex PCR reads through MiXCR, one entry per CDR3 protein. The sample contains about 1.1 million distinct CDR3 sequences, roughly 35% of which appear only once. Sequences were obtained from peripheral blood or thyroid tissue (not recorded which). The receptors stem from an adult man with Graves' hyperthyroidism.

This clonotype was observed at least ten times. This chain connects TRBV2 to TRBJ1-1; the D gene is possibly TRBD1 (5 bases). The V end lost 8 bases, the J end lost 1 base, and 11 bases lay between the germline ends. This CDR3 is built from 13 residues. Germline V gene sequence: CDR1 SNHLY, CDR2 FYNNEI. The CDR3 sequence: CASLRDGNTEAFF. Here the CDR3 DNA reads TGTGCCAGCCTTCGGGACGGGAACACTGAAGCTTTCTTT. The full variable domain, rest sourced from reference TRBV2 and TRBJ1-1, is EPEVTQTPSHQVTQMGQEVILRCVPISNHLYFYWYRQILGQKVEFLVSFYNNEISEKSEIFDDQFSVERPDGSNFTLKIRSTKLEDSAMYFCASLRDGNTEAFFGQGTRLTVV.

This clonotype was picked up many times. The chain employs TRBV6-5 and TRBJ1-6; TRBD1 matches at 9 bases. Unmatched junction bases numbered 4, after V lost 0 bases and J lost 7 bases. The CDR3 runs to 16 residues. Germline CDR1 and CDR2: MNHEY and SVGAGI. The CDR3 loop is CASSYSGTGKNSPLHF. CDR3 in DNA: TGTGCCAGCAGTTACTCCGGGACAGGGAAAAATTCACCCCTCCACTTT.

The sample holds a few counts of this clonotype. A much larger clone lies a single base off, so this may be a read error. The rearrangement joins TRBV19 to TRBJ1-1; no reliable D call. The CDR3 is made up of 14 amino acids. CDR1 and CDR2 (germline): LNHDA, SQIVND (reference sequence). V was trimmed by 11 bases and J by 6 bases, leaving 22 bases between them. The CDR3 region has the DNA TGTGCCGCCACCCCCTCCGGACGGCTACCTGAAGCTTTCTTT. As protein: CAATPSGRLPEAFF.

At least ten counts were recorded for this clonotype. The chain links TRBV7-6 to TRBJ1-2, with D possibly matching TRBD1 (6 bases). Germline V lookup: CDR1 SGHVS, CDR2 FNYEAQ. The CDR3 has 15 amino acids. Trimming took off 4 bases at V and 5 bases at J, with 17 bases between the two ends. The CDR3 spells CASSSTAGTLYGYTF. For the CDR3, the DNA is TGTGCCAGCAGCTCGACCGCCGGGACACTTTATGGCTACACCTTC.

Note on this clonotype: This may come from a read error, since a much larger clone is one base off. This chain uses TRBV6-6 with TRBJ1-2, with TRBD1 matching over 8 bases. Germline V gives CDR1 MNHNY, CDR2 SVGAGI (reference sequence). J gave up 9 bases and V 10 bases, and 13 bases lay outside the gene matches. The length of the CDR3 is 13 residues. The DNA for the CDR3 is TGTGCCACCTCTCGGCCGGGACAGGAGAGCTACACCTTC. It yields the protein CATSRPGQESYTF.

This clonotype appeared a few times. This chain uses TRBV4-1 with TRBJ1-3, with TRBD1 as a possible D gene (5 bases). Deletions cut 1 base from V and 8 bases from J, with 6 bases between. Germline CDR1 reads MGHRA; CDR2 reads YSYEKL. The CDR3 has 12 residues. The CDR3 here is CASSQVGHTIYF. CDR3 sequence (DNA): TGCGCCAGCAGCCAAGTGGGACACACCATATATTTT.

At least ten counts were recorded for this clonotype. The genes are TRBV9 and TRBJ2-7; TRBD1 is a possible D gene (6 bases). This CDR3 has 13 residues. The germline V gene encodes CDR1 SGDLS and CDR2 YYNGEE. Trimming removed 2 bases from V and 3 bases from J, with 9 bases in between. In nucleotides, the CDR3 is TGTGCCAGCAGCGTCGCACAGGGCTACGAGCAGTACTTC. This codes for CASSVAQGYEQYF.

The chain recombines TRBV2 with TRBJ1-5; TRBD1 is a possible D gene (6 bases). Trimming stripped 9 bases from V and 0 bases from J, with 9 bases between. The germline gives CDR1 SNHLY, CDR2 FYNNEI. The CDR3 length is 13 residues. CDR3 coding DNA: TGTGCCAGTGGGGGCCCTAGCAATCAGCCCCAGCATTTT. Translating gives CASGGPSNQPQHF.

In this sample, this clonotype turned up a few times. V and J are TRBV12-3 or TRBV12-4 and TRBJ2-7, with TRBD1 identical over 9 bases. V gave up 4 bases and J gave up 7 bases; unmatched junction bases: 8. This CDR3 region has 14 residues. The CDR3 region is CASSYPGQGVEQYF. CDR3 nucleotides: TGTGCCAGCAGTTATCCGGGACAGGGAGTAGAGCAGTACTTC.

The chain carries TRBV30 and TRBJ2-3, with D possibly being TRBD1 (5 bases). The CDR3 totals 11 residues. Trimming removed 4 bases at V and 7 bases at J, with 9 bases between. Germline V gene data show CDR1 as GTSNPN and CDR2 as SVGIG (reference sequence). The CDR3 DNA is TGTGCCTGGATGGCAGGGCATACGCAGTATTTT. Translated, it gives CAWMAGHTQYF.

In this sample, this clonotype turned up a few times. V usage is TRBV6-5 and J usage is TRBJ1-2, with D possibly matching TRBD1 (5 bases). V was cut by 2 bases and J by 8 bases, with 12 bases left in between. The CDR3 contains 13 residues. Germline V CDR1 and CDR2: MNHEY, SVGAGI. The CDR3 region has the DNA TGTGCCAGCAGTTACGGGCAGGGCGGAGGCTACACCTTC. Translation: CASSYGQGGGYTF.

This sequence joins TRBV12-3 or TRBV12-4 and TRBJ2-2, with 7 nucleotides matching TRBD1. CDR3 size: 14 residues. J was trimmed by 6 bases and V by 5 bases; bases with no gene match: 6. CDR3 in amino acids: CASSDDREAGELFF. CDR3 coding DNA: TGTGCCAGCAGTGACGACAGGGAAGCCGGGGAGCTGTTTTTT.

This clonotype was found many times. This chain links TRBV7-9 with TRBJ1-2; D is undetermined. Trimming shortened V by 2 bases and J by 7 bases, and 5 bases separated the two germline ends. Germline values: CDR1 SEHNR, CDR2 FQNEAQ (reference sequence). There are 11 residues in the CDR3. The CDR3 DNA reads as TGTGCCAGCAGCTTATTGTCTGGCTACACCTTC. Amino acid sequence: CASSLLSGYTF.

The rearrangement joins TRBV2 to TRBJ2-2; no definite D call. The CDR3 contains 15 residues. Per germline, CDR1 SNHLY and CDR2 FYNNEI. Between the trimmed V and J ends, which lost 7 bases and 2 bases, there was a span of 14 bases. The CDR3 is CASTPVSANTGELFF. In nucleotides, the CDR3 is TGTGCCAGCACCCCGGTGTCCGCCAACACCGGGGAGCTGTTTTTT.

In its sample, this clonotype was seen a few times. An end of the junction does not agree with germline; a read error may underlie this. The V gene is TRBV10-3, the J gene TRBJ2-7; D is undetermined. Germline lookup yields CDR1 ENHRY and CDR2 SYGVKD. CDR3 length: 14 amino acids. The CDR3 is CASSEGIGSYEQYF. As DNA, the CDR3 is TGTGCCAGCAGTGAAGGCATTGGCTCCTACGAGCAGTACTTC.

For this clonotype: A much bigger clone sits one base away, suggesting this may be a read error. The chain uses TRBV4-3 and TRBJ2-5, with TRBD2 identical over 14 bases. Germline CDR1 and CDR2: LGHNA and YSLEER. V shed 4 bases and J 5 bases; nucleotides not matched to a gene: 9. The CDR3 is 17 residues long. Here the CDR3 reads CASSRETSGRAGETQYF. CDR3 nucleotides: TGCGCCAGCAGCCGAGAGACTAGCGGGAGGGCCGGTGAGACCCAGTACTTC.

This clonotype came up a few times. The gene calls are TRBV10-1 and TRBJ2-7; no firm D call. CDR1 is WNHNN, CDR2 SYGVQD, per germline (reference sequence). Trimming took 7 bases from V and 6 from J, leaving 4 bases between them. The CDR3 loop spans 9 amino acids. In DNA, the CDR3 is TGCGCCAGCAAATCCGAGCAGTACTTC. Protein product: CASKSEQYF.

This clonotype was seen a few times. The chain is built from TRBV4-2 and TRBJ1-6; no clear D gene. Trimming left V 1 base short and J 7 bases short, with 8 bases between. Germline values: CDR1 LGHNA, CDR2 YNFKEQ. The length of the CDR3 is 14 residues. CDR3 nucleotide sequence: TGTGCCAGCAGCCAAGTGACCGAAAATTCACCCCTCCACTTT. Protein: CASSQVTENSPLHF.

This clonotype appeared many times. The chain couples TRBV20-1 to TRBJ1-3; the match to TRBD1 covers 7 bases. Germline V gene data show CDR1 as DFQATT and CDR2 as SNEGSKA (reference sequence). The CDR3 is made up of 14 amino acids. J gave up 2 bases and V 4 bases, and 5 bases lay outside the gene matches. The CDR3 loop is CSAIGTATGNTIYF. CDR3 nucleotides: TGCAGTGCTATAGGGACAGCTACTGGAAACACCATATATTTT.

This rearrangement joins TRBV10-3 to TRBJ1-5; 9 bases are a match to TRBD1. The CDR3 extends over 14 amino acids. Germline V gives CDR1 ENHRY, CDR2 SYGVKD. Losses at the gene ends were 10 bases for V and 6 bases for J; bases not matched to a gene: 10. CDR3: CATSPGQGRQPQHF. CDR3 bases: TGTGCCACCAGCCCGGGACAGGGCCGTCAGCCCCAGCATTTT.

The CDR3 here is CASRPRVTWFYEQYF. As DNA, the CDR3 is TGTGCCAGCAGGCCGAGGGTGACGTGGTTCTACGAGCAGTACTTC. V is TRBV7-9 and J is TRBJ2-7; weak D call: TRBD2 (5 bases). Germline CDR1 is SEHNR and CDR2 is FQNEAQ (reference sequence). V lost 6 bases to trimming and J lost 3 bases, with 18 bases between them. The CDR3 covers 15 residues.